Listed here is a single TCR beta chain. Profiled with immunoSEQ multiplex PCR; TCRdb holds only in-frame clones, not every one. The repertoire holds about 470,000 clones, with roughly 83% as singletons. The record originates from a study of shared clonotypes between healthy human individuals. The source is a woman aged 40 to 50 in good health. Some clones in this sample may be carry-over from other donors' samples. The sample was PBMCs.

CDR3: CASSQALQSTRSNEQFF. The CDR3 DNA reads TGTGCCAGCAGCCAGGCCCTCCAGAGTACGAGATCCAATGAGCAGTTCTTC. The chain has TRBV7-8 and TRBJ2-1, with D unclear. CDR1 is SGHVS and CDR2 is FQNEAQ in the germline V gene. CDR3 size: 17 residues. The germline V and J ends were trimmed by 5 bases and 6 bases, with 23 bases remaining between them.